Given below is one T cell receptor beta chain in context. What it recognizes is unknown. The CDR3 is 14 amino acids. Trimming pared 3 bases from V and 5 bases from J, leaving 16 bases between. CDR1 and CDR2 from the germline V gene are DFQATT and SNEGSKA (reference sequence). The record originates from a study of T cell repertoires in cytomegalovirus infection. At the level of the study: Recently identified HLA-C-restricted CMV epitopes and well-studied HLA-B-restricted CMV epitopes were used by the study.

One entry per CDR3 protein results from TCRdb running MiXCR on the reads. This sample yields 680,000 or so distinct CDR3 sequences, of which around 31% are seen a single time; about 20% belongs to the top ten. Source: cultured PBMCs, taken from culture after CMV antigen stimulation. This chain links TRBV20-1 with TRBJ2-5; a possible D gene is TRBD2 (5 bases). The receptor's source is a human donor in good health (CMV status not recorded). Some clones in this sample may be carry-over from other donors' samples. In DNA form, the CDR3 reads TGCAGTGCTAGGGGGAACGGGAAGAGGGAGACCCAGTACTTC. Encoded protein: CSARGNGKRETQYF.